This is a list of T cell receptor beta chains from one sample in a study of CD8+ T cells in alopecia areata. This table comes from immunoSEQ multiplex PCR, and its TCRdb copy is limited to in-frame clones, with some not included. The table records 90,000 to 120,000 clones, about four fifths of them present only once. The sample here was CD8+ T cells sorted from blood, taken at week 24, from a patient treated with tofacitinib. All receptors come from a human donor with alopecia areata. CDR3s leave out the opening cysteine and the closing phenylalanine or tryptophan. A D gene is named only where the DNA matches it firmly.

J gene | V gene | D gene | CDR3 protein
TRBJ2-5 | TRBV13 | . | ASSMQETQY
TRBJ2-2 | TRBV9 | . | ASRDLSDTGELF
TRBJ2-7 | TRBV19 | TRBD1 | ASSFRDSLWYEQY
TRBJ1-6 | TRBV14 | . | ASSRQPRDTNSPLH
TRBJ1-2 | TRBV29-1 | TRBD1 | SVGGTDYGYT
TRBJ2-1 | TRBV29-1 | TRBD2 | SVVSGGHNEQF
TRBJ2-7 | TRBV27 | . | ASSPSEDYEQY
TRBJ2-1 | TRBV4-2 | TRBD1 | ASSQGDSEQF
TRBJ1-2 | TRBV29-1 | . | SVEANNYGYT
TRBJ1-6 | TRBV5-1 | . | ASSSSPDPLSPLH
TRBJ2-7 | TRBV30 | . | AWSRQGTTYEQY
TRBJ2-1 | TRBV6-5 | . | ASSLGLYNEQF
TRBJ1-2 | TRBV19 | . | ASSPGGYGYT
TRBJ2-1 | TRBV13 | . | ASSLSNLGLF
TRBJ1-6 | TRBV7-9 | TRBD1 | ASSSIFQGAYSPLH
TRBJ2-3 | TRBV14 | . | ASSQESRTQY
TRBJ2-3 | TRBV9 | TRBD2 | ASSVGLAGAGDTQY
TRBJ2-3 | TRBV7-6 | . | ASSLEVTASTDTQY
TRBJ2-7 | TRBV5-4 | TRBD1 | ASSLGTGTSYEQY
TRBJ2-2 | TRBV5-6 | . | ASSRMAEGENTGELF
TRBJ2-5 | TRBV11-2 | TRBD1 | ASSLVQGAQETQY
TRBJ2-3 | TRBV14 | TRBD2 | ASSLRSGLAAPNTDTQY
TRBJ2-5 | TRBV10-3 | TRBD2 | AISLQPGLDHQETQY
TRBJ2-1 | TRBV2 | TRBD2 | ASERDEYNEQF
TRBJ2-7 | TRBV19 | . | ASSISPVPTYEQY
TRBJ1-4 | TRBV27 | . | GQIGRYEKLF
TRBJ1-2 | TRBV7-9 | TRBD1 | ASSFTGTGTLGYT
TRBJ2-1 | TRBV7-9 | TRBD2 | ASRPTSGGLYEQF
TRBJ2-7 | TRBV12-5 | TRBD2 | ASGFWGLPYEQY
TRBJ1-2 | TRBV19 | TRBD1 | ASSAGQSYGYT
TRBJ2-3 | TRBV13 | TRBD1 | ASSHWTDRGNTDTQY
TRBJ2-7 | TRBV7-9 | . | ASSPSGRSSYEQY
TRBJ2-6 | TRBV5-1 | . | ASSLGYSGANVLT
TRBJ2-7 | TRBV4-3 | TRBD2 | ASSPQTSGIPYEQY